The clone carrying this T cell receptor beta chain came up a few times. Its specificity is not known. The data originate from a study of cytomegalovirus exposure and HLA in healthy donors. Regarding the study as a whole: Later analysis found that TCR beta chains associated with HLA were more clonally expanded than other, equally common chains.

The V end was cut by 1 base, the J end by 3 bases, with 11 bases between. The germline CDR1 and CDR2 sequences are SGHTA and FQGNSA. CDR3 length equals 15 residues. Primers included in the PCR were 60 Vbeta and 13 Jbeta primers. Sequencing was performed with immunoSEQ multiplex PCR; in TCRdb, only in-frame clones are kept and a portion is missing. The sample contains 30,000 to 40,000 clones, roughly 64% of which appear only once. This TCR was sampled from a man aged 40-55 years in good health and CMV-seropositive. The sample consisted of PBMCs. V and J are TRBV7-2 and TRBJ2-3; the D is unclear. The CDR3 region has the DNA TGTGCCAGCAGCTTAGAAGCTAGGCCTACAGATACGCAGTATTTT. It yields the protein CASSLEARPTDTQYF.